This TCR beta chain derives from a study of CD8 T cells in ankylosing spondylitis. Study-wide points: What seemed typical of ankylosing spondylitis blood was a TCR beta motif built from about 8 highly homologous variants. A subset of motif variants has previously been described in the synovial fluid and blood of reactive arthritis. Matched synovial fluid from ankylosing spondylitis patients was reported to be enriched for disease-linked clones. Clones linked to the disease showed a CD8+ phenotype. They occurred at relatively low frequencies in peripheral blood.

In making TCR beta libraries, quantitative 5'-RACE with molecular barcodes was used. Each CDR3 protein is one row after TCRdb ran MiXCR on the 5' RACE reads. The sample yields more than 400,000 distinct CDR3 sequences, roughly 5% seen once. This clonotype was observed many times. Its target is unknown. Trimming cost V 6 bases and J 2 bases; bases outside gene matches: 5. This CDR3 is built from 17 residues. Germline values: CDR1 SEHNR, CDR2 FQNEAQ (reference sequence). Sequencing was done on a sample of blood, either unsorted or a sorted T cell fraction (not recorded which). The chain recombines TRBV7-9 with TRBJ2-2, with 14 bases aligning to TRBD2. This receptor was identified in a male donor with ankylosing spondylitis. CDR3 DNA sequence: TGTGCCAGCAGACCCGGGACTAGCGGGGGTAACACCGGGGAGCTGTTTTTT. Residues: CASRPGTSGGNTGELFF.